This T cell receptor beta chain originates from a study of preoperative IRX-2 immunotherapy in early breast cancer. Stated treatment: preoperative locoregional IRX-2 cytokine immunotherapy. Preoperative locoregional IRX-2 cytokine immunotherapy was tested in the phase Ib source study. The CDR3 extends over 14 amino acids. Clones were sequenced by immunoSEQ multiplex PCR, and TCRdb holds only the in-frame ones, with some missing. The sample holds more than 20,000 clones, about 68% seen once. The sample was lymph node tissue, taken after IRX-2 immunotherapy. This chain connects TRBV1 to TRBJ2-2. TRBV1 is a pseudogene segment. The clonotype originates from a human donor with breast cancer. CDR3 sequence reads: CASSQGLKGGELFF. In nucleotides, the CDR3 is TGCGCCAGCAGCCAAGGACTCAAGGGCGGGGAGCTGTTTTTT.